This T cell receptor beta chain was recorded in a study of blood T cell repertoires in COVID-19. Study summary: The analysed material was cDNA or gDNA that came from T cells, B-cell-depleted T cells, or PBMCs.

Those enrolled, adults aged roughly 18 to 100 years, came from about two dozen US areas. Clinical history reported by participants formed the basis on which cohorts were assigned. Using immunoSEQ multiplex PCR, the repertoire was profiled, and TCRdb retains in-frame clones only, with some absent. The sample holds 150,000 to 200,000 clones, 89% seen once. Germline lookup yields CDR1 SNHLY and CDR2 FYNNEI. Trimming removed 7 bases from V and 3 bases from J; junction bases left unmatched: 10. The CDR3 is 15 residues long. Material: PBMCs or T cells enriched from blood (not recorded which). This rearrangement joins TRBV2 to TRBJ2-7; TRBD2 aligns across 9 bases. The source is a woman between 18 and 30 years old who had recovered from COVID-19. The CDR3 here is CASTWTSVLHYEQYF. The CDR3 DNA follows: TGTGCCAGCACGTGGACTAGCGTGCTCCACTACGAGCAGTACTTC. The full variable domain, in which reference TRBV2 and TRBJ2-7 provide the parts outside the CDR3, is EPEVTQTPSHQVTQMGQEVILRCVPISNHLYFYWYRQILGQKVEFLVSFYNNEISEKSEIFDDQFSVERPDGSNFTLKIRSTKLEDSAMYFCASTWTSVLHYEQYFGPGTRLTVT.